One T cell receptor (beta chain) is described in this entry. At least ten counts were recorded for this clonotype. Its antigen is currently not known. No base quality information exists; no much larger clone differs at one position. The record originates from a study of T-cell reconstitution after alpha-beta-depleted transplantation in children (dated by TCRdb to about 2016). Context from the whole study: Using TCR repertoire profiling, the study followed T-cell immune reconstitution in a quantitative way in children after TCRalphabeta/CD19-depleted allogeneic hematopoietic cell transplantation.

CDR1 and CDR2, looked up from the germline V gene (reference sequence), are WNHNN and SYGVQD. The CDR3 goes from the cysteine to the phenylalanine over 13 residues. Only the CDR3 DNA is retained, 39 bases long and in frame from the first base. Trimmed from V: 11 bases; trimmed from J: 3 bases; junction bases lacking a gene match: 8. Library prep was done by PCR. Sequenced using an Illumina HiSeq 2500. TCR libraries were prepared with molecular barcoding, using unique molecular identifiers to normalize TCRbeta repertoire quantification. TCRdb trimmed public reads at Q25 via fastp, called clones via MiXCR and kept in-frame beta chains. For every CDR3 protein sequence, its rows merge into one entry that carries the most common genes and DNA. This sample comprises about 72,000 distinct CDR3 sequences, 7.3% of them detected only once. The ten largest clones capture 2% to 3% of the sample.

The chain employs TRBV10-1 and TRBJ2-3; TRBD2 fits 7 bases in the junction. The sequence derives from a human donor who donated a stem cell graft to a child with acute lymphoblastic leukemia. This specimen was PBMCs from the stem cell graft donor, taken from the stem cell graft. The CDR3 region reads CASGRAGTDTQYF. The base sequence is TGCGCCTCCGGGAGAGCGGGGACAGATACGCAGTATTTT.